The 12 T cell receptor beta chains listed next were all sequenced from one sample in a study of Graves' ophthalmopathy and Graves' hyperthyroidism. Beta-chain TCR CDR3 regions were amplified from RNA transcripts. RT-PCR with HTBI primers came first, then second-round multiplex PCR. TCRdb independently ran MiXCR on the multiplex PCR reads; one entry per CDR3 protein. The table includes roughly 51,000 distinct CDR3 sequences, around 50% detected once. What was sequenced was peripheral blood. These receptors all stem from an adult man with Graves' ophthalmopathy.

A few counts support this clonotype. The J gene is TRBJ2-7, the V gene TRBV2, with D unresolved. Looked up from germline, CDR1 is SNHLY and CDR2 is FYNNEI. This CDR3 is 12 amino acids long. V lost 6 bases and J lost 2, with 8 bases in between. CDR3 sequence: CASSLDTYEQYF. CDR3 nucleotides: TGTGCCAGCAGCCTCGACACCTACGAGCAGTACTTC.

This clonotype was observed many times. This chain uses TRBV28 with TRBJ2-7; D not resolved. The CDR3 extends over 13 amino acids. Trimming removed 7 bases from V and 2 bases from J, with 12 bases in between. Germline V lookup: CDR1 MDHEN, CDR2 SYDVKM. In DNA, the CDR3 is TGTGCCAGCACCACGGGCGGTGCCTACGAGCAGTACTTC. Amino acid sequence: CASTTGGAYEQYF.

By its share, this clonotype is large. Here the CDR3 reads CASSLVDSSYEQYF. CDR3 DNA sequence: TGTGCCAGCAGCTTAGTCGACAGCTCCTACGAGCAGTACTTC. The genes are TRBV7-8 and TRBJ2-7; the D gene is possibly TRBD1 (5 bases). CDR3 length equals 14 residues. CDR1 is SGHVS and CDR2 is FQNEAQ in the germline V gene. The V end was cut by 1 base, the J end by 0 bases, with 7 bases between. Using reference TRBV7-8 and TRBJ2-7 for the parts outside the CDR3, the full variable domain is GAGVSQSPRYKVAKRGQDVALRCDPISGHVSLFWYQQALGQGPEFLTYFQNEAQLDKSGLPSDRFFAERPEGSVSTLKIQRTQQEDSAVYLCASSLVDSSYEQYFGPGTRLTVT.

The V and J genes are TRBV29-1 and TRBJ1-2, with a weak D call TRBD1 (6 bases). This CDR3 has 13 residues. Germline V gives CDR1 SQVTM, CDR2 ANQGSEA. The CDR3 is CSEEEGGPYGYTF. DNA for the CDR3: TGCAGTGAAGAGGAGGGGGGCCCCTATGGCTACACCTTC.

In its sample, this clonotype was seen many times. This chain uses TRBV12-3 or TRBV12-4 with TRBJ2-1; 10 positions agree with TRBD2. The CDR3 is made up of 16 amino acids. Unmatched junction bases numbered 14, after V lost 5 bases and J lost 10 bases. CDR3 loop: CASSLSSGGVSREQFF. The CDR3 DNA reads as TGTGCCAGCAGTCTTTCCAGCGGGGGGGTATCTCGGGAGCAGTTCTTC.

This clonotype was counted many times. This chain links TRBV20-1 with TRBJ2-5, with 12 bases that match TRBD2. The CDR3 consists of 15 residues. Looked up from germline, CDR1 is DFQATT and CDR2 is SNEGSKA (reference sequence). V lost 7 bases, J lost 3 bases, and 9 bases stayed unmatched. The CDR3 nucleotides read TGCAGTGTCCAGGGGGCTAGCGGGAGGGAAGAGACCCAGTACTTC. Its translation is CSVQGASGREETQYF.

This clonotype was seen only a few times. The chain employs TRBV20-1 and TRBJ2-7, with D perhaps being TRBD1 or TRBD2 (5 bases each). Germline values: CDR1 DFQATT, CDR2 SNEGSKA (reference sequence). Trimming took 5 bases from V and 6 from J, leaving 11 bases between them. The CDR3 covers 11 residues. The CDR3 bases are TGCAGTGCTCGTCTGGGACCCGAGCAGTACTTC. Its protein product is CSARLGPEQYF.

In its sample, this clonotype was seen many times. The chain's CDR3 is CAISGTTGGANYNEQFF. In DNA form, the CDR3 reads TGTGCCATCAGTGGCACGACAGGGGGCGCGAACTACAATGAGCAGTTCTTC. The chain employs TRBV10-3 and TRBJ2-1; 10 bases align to TRBD1. In germline, CDR1 is ENHRY, CDR2 SYGVKD. After removal of 4 bases from V and 3 bases from J, the junction contained 9 bases not matched to a gene. The CDR3 covers 17 residues.

The chain combines TRBV2 with TRBJ2-7, with D tentatively TRBD1 (5 bases). Germline CDR1 reads SNHLY; CDR2 reads FYNNEI. The CDR3 length is 11 residues. Trimming removed 2 bases from V and 6 bases from J, with 5 bases in between. Written as DNA, the CDR3 is TGTGCCAGCAGTGAAAGGGGCGAGCAGTACTTC. Translation gives CASSERGEQYF. The whole variable domain, filled in from reference TRBV2 and TRBJ2-7, reads EPEVTQTPSHQVTQMGQEVILRCVPISNHLYFYWYRQILGQKVEFLVSFYNNEISEKSEIFDDQFSVERPDGSNFTLKIRSTKLEDSAMYFCASSERGEQYFGPGTRLTVT.

This clonotype was counted only a few times. The rearrangement links TRBV10-3 to TRBJ1-2; no clear D gene. With 0 bases removed from V and 8 bases from J, the gap between germline ends came to 13 bases. CDR1 and CDR2 (germline): ENHRY, SYGVKD. The CDR3 runs to 14 residues. The CDR3 reads CAISESSLSMGYTF. The CDR3 coding sequence is TGTGCCATCAGTGAGTCGTCGCTATCTATGGGCTACACCTTC.

Regarding this clonotype: Mismatch with germline at one junction end may stem from a read error. The chain has TRBV9 and TRBJ2-5, with D perhaps assigned TRBD1 or TRBD2 (6 bases each). Germline lookup yields CDR1 SGDLS and CDR2 YYNGEE. CDR3 length: 14 residues. CDR3 DNA sequence: TGCGCCAGCAGCGTAGGGGGGTGGCAAGAGACCCAGTACTTC. This translates into CASSVGGWQETQYF.

In its sample, this clonotype was seen many times. This chain links TRBV9 with TRBJ2-2; possibly TRBD1 for D (6 bases). The CDR3 contains 16 residues. Germline V gene lookup returns CDR1 SGDLS and CDR2 YYNGEE. V lost 0 bases, J lost 5 bases, and 14 bases lay in between. CDR3 DNA: TGTGCCAGCAGCGTAGATCCCCAGGGGCGAACCGGGGAGCTGTTTTTT. It encodes CASSVDPQGRTGELFF. Full variable domain (remainder filled in from reference TRBV9 and TRBJ2-2): DSGVTQTPKHLITATGQRVTLRCSPRSGDLSVYWYQQSLDQGLQFLIQYYNGEERAKGNILERFSAQQFPDLHSELNLSSLELGDSALYFCASSVDPQGRTGELFFGEGSRLTVL.